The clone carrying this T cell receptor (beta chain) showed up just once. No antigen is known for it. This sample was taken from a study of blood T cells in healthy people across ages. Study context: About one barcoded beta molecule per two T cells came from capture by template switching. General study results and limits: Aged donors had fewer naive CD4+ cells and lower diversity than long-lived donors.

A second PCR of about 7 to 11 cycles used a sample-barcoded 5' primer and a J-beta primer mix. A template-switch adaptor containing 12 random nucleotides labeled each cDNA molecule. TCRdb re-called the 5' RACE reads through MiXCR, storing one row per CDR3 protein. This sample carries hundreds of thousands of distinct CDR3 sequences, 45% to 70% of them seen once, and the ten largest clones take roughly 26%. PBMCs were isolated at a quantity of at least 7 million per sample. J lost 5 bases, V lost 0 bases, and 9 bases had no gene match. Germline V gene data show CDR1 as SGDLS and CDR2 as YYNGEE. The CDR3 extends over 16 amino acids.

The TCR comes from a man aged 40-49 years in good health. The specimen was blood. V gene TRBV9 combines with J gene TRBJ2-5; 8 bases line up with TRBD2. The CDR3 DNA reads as TGTGCCAGCAGCGTAGGGGTAGCGGGGACTTCGGAGACCCAGTACTTC. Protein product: CASSVGVAGTSETQYF.